The clone carrying this T cell receptor (beta chain) was picked up a small number of times. What it binds is not known. Through a sample-barcoded 5' primer and a J-beta primer mix, a second PCR was run for roughly 6 to 12 cycles. TCRdb analysed the 5' RACE reads with MiXCR anew, one entry per CDR3 protein. The table shows approximately 830,000 distinct CDR3 sequences, with around 62% occurring only once. In germline, CDR1 is LGHNA, CDR2 YSLEER. The V and J ends lost 4 bases and 4 bases, in that order; junction bases with no gene match: 7. There are 17 residues in the CDR3. The data are from a study of blood T cells in healthy people across ages. Study-level points and caveats: A greater number of naive CD4+ cells and higher diversity distinguished long-lived donors from aged donors.

Researchers isolated at least 6.5 million PBMCs per sample. Sequenced: blood. V and J are TRBV4-3 and TRBJ2-6, with TRBD1 matching over 10 bases. This TCR came from a man younger than 45 in good health. The CDR3 coding sequence is TGCGCCAGCAGCCGTAGGACAGGGGGAGCCGGGGCCAACGTCCTGACTTTC. Its protein product is CASSRRTGGAGANVLTF.